The 4 T cell receptor beta chains in this list originate from one sample, sequenced in a study of human thymus T cells. The data were produced by immunoSEQ multiplex PCR, yet TCRdb's version contains in-frame clones alone and is incomplete. Among 60,000 to 75,000 clones, about 95% were seen once, and the ten largest hold 0.03% to 0.035%. The thymus tissue came from resections taken during corrective heart surgery. Sequencing was performed on thymus tissue. Receptor source: a girl under two years old with a congenital heart defect but otherwise immunologically healthy.

The chain uses TRBV27 and TRBJ2-1, with 9 bases identical to TRBD2. The CDR3 consists of 18 residues. Germline lookup yields CDR1 MNHEY and CDR2 SMNVEV (reference sequence). J was trimmed by 3 bases and V by 4 bases; bases with no gene match: 13. CDR3 bases: TGTGCCAGCAGTTCCTCCACAATCCTAGCGGGGATCTACAATGAGCAGTTCTTC. It codes for CASSSSTILAGIYNEQFF.

The chain recombines TRBV13 with TRBJ2-7; 10 bases are a match to TRBD2. CDR1 and CDR2 (germline): PRHDT, FYEKMQ (reference sequence). J lost 1 base, V lost 6 bases, and 9 bases had no gene match. The CDR3 is made up of 16 amino acids. CDR3 coding DNA: TGTGCCAGCAGTTCCCGGGGGACTAGCGTTTCCTACGAGCAGTACTTC. It is translated as CASSSRGTSVSYEQYF.

The V and J genes are TRBV30 and TRBJ1-6, with TRBD1 matching over 9 bases. The CDR3 sequence is 14 residues long. Trimming took 0 bases from V and 13 from J; bases not matched to a gene: 7. Germline CDR1 GTSNPN, CDR2 SVGIG (reference sequence). CDR3 DNA: TGTGCCTGGAGTGTACAGGGACAGGGTCCGCCCCTCCACTTT. The encoded protein is CAWSVQGQGPPLHF.

The chain recombines TRBV5-1 with TRBJ2-7, with TRBD1 matching over 8 bases. With V trimmed by 4 bases and J by 3 bases, 9 bases remained unmatched. In germline, CDR1 is SGHRS, CDR2 YFSETQ. This CDR3 comprises 15 residues. This chain's CDR3 is CASSPGQVTSYEQYF. The CDR3 DNA sequence: TGCGCCAGCAGCCCGGGACAGGTTACGAGCTACGAGCAGTACTTC.